The TCR beta chain described here comes from a study of blood T cells in healthy people across ages. A second PCR of 7 to 11 cycles used a sample-barcoded 5' primer and a J-beta primer mix. TCRdb reanalysed the 5' RACE reads using MiXCR and keeps one entry per CDR3 protein. In the table there are more than 1.4 million distinct CDR3 sequences, 42% of which are singletons. The CDR3 totals 13 residues. Trimming took off 6 bases at V and 9 bases at J, with 17 bases between the two ends. The sample taken for sequencing was blood. This sequence joins TRBV12-3 or TRBV12-4 and TRBJ1-1; D is uncertain. This receptor was taken from a woman aged 18-29 years in good health. CDR3 sequence: CASSDRKIEKAFF. The DNA for the CDR3 is TGTGCCAGCAGCGACCGCAAGATTGAGAAAGCTTTCTTT.